The clone carrying this TCR beta chain was observed many times. What it recognizes is unknown. One entry per CDR3 protein results from TCRdb running MiXCR on the 5' RACE reads. The sample lists 200,000 to 250,000 distinct CDR3 sequences, 7.5% seen once, with around 2.1% in the top ten. The source of the sample is a study of identical twins. Study-wide findings and caveats: Invariant MAIT and iNKT cells are populations that could partly confound zero-insertion analyses. Modelling underestimated the level of out-of-frame TCR alpha sharing observed in monozygotic twins.

The CDR3 runs 16 residues. Between the trimmed V and J ends, which lost 2 bases and 3 bases, there was a span of 17 bases. Germline lookup yields CDR1 SNHLY and CDR2 FYNNEI. The sample was also linked to a second study, of yellow fever vaccine responses in identical twins.

J is TRBJ2-7 and V is TRBV2; D remains ambiguous. The sequenced sample consisted of memory (CD45RO+) T cells sorted from blood. This TCR came from a young woman in good health. This chain's CDR3 is CASSEMGLGLLYEQYF. In nucleotides, the CDR3 is TGTGCCAGCAGTGAAATGGGTCTAGGGCTTCTCTACGAGCAGTACTTC. Drawing the rest from reference TRBV2 and TRBJ2-7, the complete variable domain is EPEVTQTPSHQVTQMGQEVILRCVPISNHLYFYWYRQILGQKVEFLVSFYNNEISEKSEIFDDQFSVERPDGSNFTLKIRSTKLEDSAMYFCASSEMGLGLLYEQYFGPGTRLTVT.